The sequence of this T cell receptor beta chain was determined in a study of T cell clonotyping in hematopoietic cell transplantation. Findings and limits, study-wide: Few recipient clonotypes overlapped donors; over 95% were de novo at given depth.

Worth noting for this clone: Antigen: not known.

Assay used: immunoSEQ multiplex PCR; TCRdb lists only in-frame clones, some missing. Among tens of thousands of clones listed, 85% to 90% were seen once. The CDR3 is made up of 17 amino acids. The germline V gene encodes CDR1 SNHLY and CDR2 FYNNEI. V lost 7 bases to trimming and J lost 4 bases; unmatched junction nucleotides: 17. Stated time point: recipient sample about 28 days before transplant, after cytoreduction. Samples: about 28 days before transplant, then days 30, 100 and 180 after. The chain has TRBV2 and TRBJ1-2; 8 bases align to TRBD1. The sequenced sample was peripheral blood mononuclear cells, obtained before stem cell transplant. The receptor was derived from a man aged 55 to 69 with biphenotypic leukemia. Some clones in this sample may be carry-over from other donors' samples. In nucleotides, the CDR3 is TGTGCCAGCACTATACCCGGACAGGGAGGATTAAGCTATGGCTACACCTTC. Its protein product is CASTIPGQGGLSYGYTF.